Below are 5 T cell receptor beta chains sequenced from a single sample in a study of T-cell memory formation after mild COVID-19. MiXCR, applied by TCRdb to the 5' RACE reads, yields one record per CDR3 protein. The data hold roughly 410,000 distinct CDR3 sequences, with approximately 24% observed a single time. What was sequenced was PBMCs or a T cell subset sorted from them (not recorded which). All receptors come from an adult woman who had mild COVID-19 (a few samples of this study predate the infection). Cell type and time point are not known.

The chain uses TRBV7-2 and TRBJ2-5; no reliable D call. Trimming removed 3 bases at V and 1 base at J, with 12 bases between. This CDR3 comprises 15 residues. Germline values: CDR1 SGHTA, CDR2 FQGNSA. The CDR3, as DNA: TGTGCCAGCAGCTTTGGGTTAGGAACCCAAGAGACCCAGTACTTC. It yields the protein CASSFGLGTQETQYF.

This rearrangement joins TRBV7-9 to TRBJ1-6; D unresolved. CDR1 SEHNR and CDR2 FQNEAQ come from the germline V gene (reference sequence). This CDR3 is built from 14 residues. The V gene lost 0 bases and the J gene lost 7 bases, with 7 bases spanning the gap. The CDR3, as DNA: TGTGCCAGCAGCTTAGCAGGGTTCAATTCACCCCTCCACTTT. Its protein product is CASSLAGFNSPLHF.

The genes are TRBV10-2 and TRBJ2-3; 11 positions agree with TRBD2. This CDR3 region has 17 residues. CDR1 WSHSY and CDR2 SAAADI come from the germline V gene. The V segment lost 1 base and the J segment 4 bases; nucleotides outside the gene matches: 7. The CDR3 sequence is CASSELASGGTSDTQYF. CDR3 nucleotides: TGCGCCAGCAGTGAGTTAGCTAGCGGGGGGACGTCAGATACGCAGTATTTT.

The chain's CDR3 is CASGRVNTEAFF. DNA for the CDR3: TGTGCCAGCGGTAGGGTGAACACTGAAGCTTTCTTT. This chain connects TRBV19 to TRBJ1-1; no definite D call. The CDR3 loop spans 12 amino acids. V was clipped by 9 bases and J by 0 bases, with 8 bases between them. The V gene's germline CDR1 is LNHDA and CDR2 SQIVND (reference sequence).

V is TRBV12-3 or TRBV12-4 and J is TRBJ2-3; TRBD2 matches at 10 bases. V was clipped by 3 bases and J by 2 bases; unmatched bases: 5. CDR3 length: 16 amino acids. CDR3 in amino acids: CASSLVAGGPTDTQYF. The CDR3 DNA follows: TGTGCCAGCAGTTTGGTAGCGGGGGGACCCACAGATACGCAGTATTTT.